The next 13 T cell receptor beta chains were all read from a single sample in a study of cytomegalovirus exposure and HLA in healthy donors. In the PCR, 60 Vbeta and 13 Jbeta primers were used. Clones were sequenced by immunoSEQ multiplex PCR, and TCRdb holds only the in-frame ones, with some missing. Counted here are 150,000 to 200,000 clones, over 65% occurring once; the ten biggest clones make up less than 3.5%. Sample: PBMCs. These receptors were obtained from a woman aged 35 to 49 in good health and CMV-seropositive.

The chain is built from TRBV19 and TRBJ1-5; D is possibly TRBD1 (6 bases). Germline CDR1 is LNHDA and CDR2 is SQIVND (reference sequence). CDR3 length: 15 amino acids. The V gene lost 3 bases and the J gene lost 7 bases, with 16 bases spanning the gap. The CDR3 here is CASSIGGARSQPQHF. The CDR3 DNA reads as TGTGCCAGTAGTATCGGGGGGGCCAGAAGCCAGCCCCAGCATTTT.

The V and J genes are TRBV9 and TRBJ2-7; 8 positions match TRBD2. The CDR3 covers 14 residues. V lost 3 bases and J lost 6; bases outside the gene matches: 8. Looked up from germline, CDR1 is SGDLS and CDR2 is YYNGEE. CDR3 bases: TGTGCCAGCAGCGCAGCGGGAGAACTCTTCGAGCAGTACTTC. Translating gives CASSAAGELFEQYF.

This clone was detected only a few times. The V and J genes are TRBV7-2 and TRBJ1-2; D gene unclear. V was pared by 2 bases and J by 2 bases, with 6 bases between. CDR1 and CDR2 (germline): SGHTA, FQGNSA. The CDR3 covers 13 residues. The CDR3 spells CASSLLRNYGYTF. CDR3 nucleotide sequence: TGTGCCAGCAGCTTACTCCGGAACTATGGCTACACCTTC.

This rearrangement joins TRBV15 to TRBJ1-1; D gene ambiguous. CDR3 length: 13 amino acids. V was clipped by 0 bases and J by 8 bases, with 10 bases between them. Germline CDR1 and CDR2: LNHNV and YYDKDF (reference sequence). CDR3 in DNA: TGTGCCACCAGCAGAGATCGAGGTGGGGAAGCTTTCTTT. Its translation is CATSRDRGGEAFF.

V usage is TRBV19 and J usage is TRBJ1-2; 8 bases align to TRBD1. The CDR3 spans 12 residues. Looked up from germline, CDR1 is LNHDA and CDR2 is SQIVND (reference sequence). V dropped 5 bases and J dropped 5; count of bases not matched to a gene: 1. Here the CDR3 reads CASSYRGYGYTF. The CDR3 nucleotides read TGTGCCAGTAGTTACAGGGGGTATGGCTACACCTTC.

This clone has only a few counts. J is TRBJ2-5 and V is TRBV5-4; 15 nucleotides line up with TRBD2. V dropped 6 bases and J dropped 2; count of bases not matched to a gene: 8. The CDR3 extends over 17 amino acids. The germline CDR1 and CDR2 sequences are SGHNT and YYREEE (reference sequence). Here the CDR3 reads CASTPRTSGRGQETQYF. The CDR3 DNA reads TGTGCCAGCACCCCAAGGACTAGCGGGAGGGGTCAAGAGACCCAGTACTTC.

V and J are TRBV25-1 and TRBJ1-1; TRBD1 is a possible D gene (6 bases). The CDR3 spans 11 residues. From germline, CDR1 is MGHDK and CDR2 SYGVNS. V was pared by 5 bases and J by 11 bases, with 12 bases between. This CDR3 is CASSSQGMAFF. CDR3 nucleotides: TGTGCCAGCAGTTCCCAGGGGATGGCTTTCTTT.

The genes are TRBV2 and TRBJ2-7; 8 nucleotides align to TRBD1. The CDR3 covers 14 residues. Unmatched junction bases numbered 5, after V lost 7 bases and J lost 0 bases. Germline CDR1 is SNHLY and CDR2 is FYNNEI. The CDR3 loop reads CASIRDRSSYEQYF. The CDR3 nucleotides read TGTGCCAGCATCAGGGACAGGAGCTCCTACGAGCAGTACTTC.

The chain links TRBV7-6 to TRBJ1-5; TRBD1 aligns across 7 bases. Germline loops: CDR1 SGHVS, CDR2 FNYEAQ. V trimming: 4 bases; J trimming: 4 bases; junction bases outside the gene matches: 13. The CDR3 length is 17 residues. The CDR3 nucleotides read TGTGCCAGCAGCTCCTTACCCGCGGGACAGTATAATCAGCCCCAGCATTTT. This translates into CASSSLPAGQYNQPQHF.

The chain links TRBV2 to TRBJ2-5; 10 bases agree with TRBD2. Germline V CDR1 and CDR2: SNHLY, FYNNEI. With 5 bases clipped from V and 4 bases from J, the junction kept 7 bases outside the gene matches. The CDR3 totals 15 residues. Written as DNA, the CDR3 is TGTGCCAGCAGTAGCGGGGGGGCCTTAAGAGAGACCCAGTACTTC. Amino acids: CASSSGGALRETQYF.

The chain combines TRBV19 with TRBJ1-4; D remains ambiguous. The CDR3 consists of 16 residues. V lost 5 bases, J lost 0 bases, and 13 bases lay in between. Germline V gives CDR1 LNHDA, CDR2 SQIVND (reference sequence). The CDR3: CASSVRGGPTNEKLFF. The CDR3 nucleotides read TGTGCCAGTAGTGTTCGGGGAGGCCCAACTAATGAAAAACTGTTTTTT.

The chain links TRBV5-8 to TRBJ1-5, with D uncertain. Germline V gives CDR1 SGHTS, CDR2 YDEGEE. CDR3 length equals 13 residues. Between the trimmed V and J ends, which lost 3 bases and 5 bases, there was a span of 9 bases. The CDR3 DNA reads as TGTGCCAGCAGCTCGTTTTTCGATCAGCCCCAGCATTTT. This translates into CASSSFFDQPQHF.

The CDR3 loop reads CASSRDSNTEAFF. DNA of the CDR3: TGTGCCAGCAGCCGCGATTCGAACACTGAAGCTTTCTTT. The chain couples TRBV7-2 to TRBJ1-1; D remains ambiguous. The CDR3 loop spans 13 amino acids. Germline V gives CDR1 SGHTA, CDR2 FQGNSA. The V gene lost 5 bases and the J gene lost 1 base, with 8 bases spanning the gap.